This record covers a single T cell receptor (beta chain). PCR involved 60 Vbeta and 13 Jbeta primers. Using immunoSEQ multiplex PCR, the repertoire was profiled, and TCRdb retains in-frame clones only, with some absent. Here the sample spans 85,000 to 100,000 clones, about four fifths being singletons. This record belongs to a study of cytomegalovirus exposure and HLA in healthy donors. CDR1 and CDR2 from the germline V gene are MNHNY and SVGAGI (reference sequence). The CDR3 has 14 residues. The junction had 9 bases not matched to a gene; V was cut back by 10 bases and J by 5 bases. What was sequenced was PBMCs. The TCR comes from a female donor in good health and CMV-seropositive. The J gene is TRBJ2-5, the V gene TRBV6-6; TRBD1 matches 11 bases. The CDR3 coding sequence is TGTGCCACCCAATGGACAGGGGGCGGGGAGACCCAGTACTTC. This gives the protein CATQWTGGGETQYF.